Following are 13 T cell receptor beta chains from one sample sequenced in a study of blood T cell repertoires in COVID-19. Repertoires were generated with immunoSEQ multiplex PCR, while TCRdb's copy carries only in-frame clones and drops some. The sample carries around 300,000 clones, around 82% recorded once. Source material: peripheral blood. Receptors were obtained from a woman in her forties or fifties who had recovered from COVID-19.

This clone was found once. The chain links TRBV24-1 to TRBJ2-3; possible D gene TRBD2, 6 bases. The V gene's germline CDR1 is KGHDR and CDR2 SFDVKD. The CDR3 consists of 14 residues. V shed 5 bases and J shed 8 bases, with 16 bases lying between them. The CDR3 is CATSVNAGSATQYF. For the CDR3, the DNA is TGTGCCACCAGTGTGAACGCGGGATCGGCTACGCAGTATTTT.

This chain connects TRBV11-3 to TRBJ1-3; D gene unclear. V dropped 0 bases and J dropped 4 bases, with 4 bases sitting between them. This CDR3 is 13 amino acids long. The germline CDR1 and CDR2 sequences are SGHNT and YENEEA. This CDR3 reads CASSLDGGNTIYF. CDR3 nucleotide sequence: TGTGCCAGCAGCTTAGACGGGGGAAACACCATATATTTT.

The rearrangement links TRBV28 to TRBJ2-7, with D tentatively TRBD1 (6 bases). The V gene lost 5 bases and the J gene lost 2 bases, with 16 bases spanning the gap. This CDR3 has 15 residues. CDR1 MDHEN and CDR2 SYDVKM come from the germline V gene. The CDR3 loop is CASSPTGTSTYEQYF. The DNA of the CDR3 is TGTGCCAGCAGTCCAACCGGGACATCCACCTACGAGCAGTACTTC.

This clone was detected a few times. The gene calls are TRBV7-2 and TRBJ2-2; 10 bases line up with TRBD1. With V trimmed by 5 bases and J by 7 bases, 13 bases remained unmatched. The CDR3 is made up of 17 amino acids. From germline, CDR1 is SGHTA and CDR2 FQGNSA. The CDR3 is CASSPPGDRGRGGELFF. As DNA, the CDR3 is TGTGCCAGCAGCCCTCCCGGAGACAGGGGGCGTGGCGGGGAGCTGTTTTTT.

V and J are TRBV27 and TRBJ2-7; 9 bases are shared with TRBD2. Germline CDR1 MNHEY, CDR2 SMNVEV (reference sequence). The CDR3 contains 16 residues. V lost 0 bases and J lost 2; bases outside the gene matches: 5. The CDR3 protein is CASSLSASGVTYEQYF. Written as DNA, the CDR3 is TGTGCCAGCAGTTTATCGGCTAGCGGGGTAACCTACGAGCAGTACTTC.

A few counts support this clone. The chain has TRBV19 and TRBJ1-6, with 11 bases identical to TRBD1. Losses at the gene ends were 10 bases for V and 7 bases for J; bases not matched to a gene: 6. Germline CDR1 and CDR2: LNHDA and SQIVND (reference sequence). This CDR3 comprises 14 residues. The CDR3: CATAGQGGNSPLHF. The CDR3 DNA is TGTGCCACAGCGGGACAGGGGGGAAATTCACCCCTCCACTTT.

This chain joins TRBV3-1 (or the pseudogene TRBV3-2) and TRBJ1-2; D unresolved. The CDR3 is made up of 13 amino acids. V lost 2 bases, J lost 5 bases, and 9 bases lay in between. The V gene's germline CDR1 is LGHDT and CDR2 YNNKEL (reference sequence). The CDR3 is CASSQSEGYGYTF. In DNA form, the CDR3 reads TGTGCCAGCAGCCAATCGGAGGGATATGGCTACACCTTC.

The gene calls are TRBV2 and TRBJ2-1, with D tentatively TRBD2 (5 bases). Germline V gene sequence: CDR1 SNHLY, CDR2 FYNNEI. The CDR3 consists of 14 residues. The V gene lost 7 bases and the J gene lost 4 bases, with 14 bases spanning the gap. The CDR3 is CASTVDGEYNEQFF. The DNA for the CDR3 is TGTGCCAGCACAGTGGACGGGGAATACAATGAGCAGTTCTTC.

This clone was found a few times. The gene calls are TRBV9 and TRBJ1-1; a weak D match, TRBD1 (5 bases). Trimming took off 6 bases at V and 1 base at J, with 16 bases between the two ends. Germline assignment: CDR1 SGDLS and CDR2 YYNGEE. The CDR3 is made up of 15 amino acids. The chain's CDR3 is CASTKGWGRNTEAFF. CDR3 nucleotide sequence: TGTGCCAGCACCAAGGGGTGGGGCAGGAACACTGAAGCTTTCTTT. The full variable domain, with the rest looked up from reference TRBV9 and TRBJ1-1, is DSGVTQTPKHLITATGQRVTLRCSPRSGDLSVYWYQQSLDQGLQFLIQYYNGEERAKGNILERFSAQQFPDLHSELNLSSLELGDSALYFCASTKGWGRNTEAFFGQGTRLTVV.

V gene TRBV18 combines with J gene TRBJ1-5, with D perhaps matching TRBD1 (5 bases). Trimming took off 1 base at V and 3 bases at J, with 16 bases between the two ends. CDR1 KGHSH and CDR2 LQKENI come from the germline V gene. The CDR3 extends over 17 amino acids. CDR3 residues: CASSPRGVAGNNQPQHF. The CDR3 DNA reads as TGTGCCAGCTCACCACGAGGAGTGGCAGGGAACAATCAGCCCCAGCATTTT.

The chain couples TRBV2 to TRBJ1-1; 10 nucleotides align to TRBD1. CDR1 SNHLY and CDR2 FYNNEI come from the germline V gene. V lost 5 bases to trimming and J lost 4 bases; unmatched junction nucleotides: 7. The CDR3 has 15 amino acids. CDR3 amino acids: CASSNDRGRVTEAFF. The CDR3, as DNA: TGTGCCAGCAGTAACGACAGGGGGCGCGTCACTGAAGCTTTCTTT.

The chain recombines TRBV15 with TRBJ1-5, with no clear D. There are 17 residues in the CDR3. Germline assignment: CDR1 LNHNV and CDR2 YYDKDF (reference sequence). Trimming took off 0 bases at V and 5 bases at J, with 17 bases between the two ends. As DNA, the CDR3 is TGTGCCACCAGCAGAGACCCCTCCGCCGGGAGTCATCAGCCCCAGCATTTT. Translating it yields CATSRDPSAGSHQPQHF. The full variable domain, its missing parts supplied by reference TRBV15 and TRBJ1-5, is DAMVIQNPRYQVTQFGKPVTLSCSQTLNHNVMYWYQQKSSQAPKLLFHYYDKDFNNEADTPDNFQSRRPNTSFCFLDIRSPGLGDTAMYLCATSRDPSAGSHQPQHFGDGTRLSIL.

The chain couples TRBV5-6 to TRBJ1-5; D not resolved. There are 13 residues in the CDR3. V lost 0 bases and J lost 15, with 16 bases in between. The germline gives CDR1 SGHDT, CDR2 YYEEEE. The CDR3 nucleotides are TGTGCCAGCAGCTTGGCATCGGGAGGGAAGGTGCATTTT. The encoded protein is CASSLASGGKVHF.